Sequencing of this T cell receptor beta chain was carried out in a study of T cell responses to AZD1222 COVID-19 vaccine. Overall study context: Second doses at about 4 or about 12 weeks were pooled.

Measured with immunoSEQ multiplex PCR; TCRdb has only the in-frame clones, and not every one. Of 84,000 or so clones listed, around 90% are singletons. General study results and limits: Seropositive status at baseline applied to only five or six AZD1222 recipients. Clonal diversity may have been underestimated in mostly white British donors.

Comment on this clone: Antigen unknown.

The CDR3 consists of 15 residues. V shed 1 base, J shed 5 bases, and the junction held 4 bases outside the gene matches. Germline values: CDR1 SGHNT, CDR2 YYREEE (reference sequence). The J gene is TRBJ1-1, the V gene TRBV5-4; 11 nucleotides agree with TRBD1. The source material was peripheral blood, sampled on day 0 of AZD1222 vaccination. The receptor comes from an adult in good health. CDR3 amino acids: CASSLSDRGRTEAFF. CDR3 bases: TGTGCCAGCAGCTTGTCGGACAGGGGGCGGACTGAAGCTTTCTTT.